This record concerns one TCR beta chain sequence. Antigen: not known. This sample is part of a study of T-cell memory formation after mild COVID-19. Study-level results: A balance of CD4 and CD8 characterized clones contracting day 15 to 85, whereas later expanders leaned CD4+.

In TCRdb, the 5' RACE reads were re-called with MiXCR into one record per CDR3 protein. The sample gives under 700,000 distinct CDR3 sequences, about a fifth of which show up once; around 13% is in the top ten. The germline V gene encodes CDR1 SGHVS and CDR2 FQNEAQ. Trimming cost V 3 bases and J 10 bases; bases outside gene matches: 12. This CDR3 has 16 residues. V and J are TRBV7-8 and TRBJ2-1; TRBD2 agrees at 10 bases. The sequenced sample consisted of PBMCs or a T cell subset sorted from them (not recorded which). The sequence derives from an adult woman who had mild COVID-19 (a few samples of this study predate the infection). Cell type and time point are not known. CDR3 DNA: TGTGCCAGCAGCTTGGGTCTAGCGGGGGCCCTGGGGGAGCAGTTCTTC. Its protein product is CASSLGLAGALGEQFF.